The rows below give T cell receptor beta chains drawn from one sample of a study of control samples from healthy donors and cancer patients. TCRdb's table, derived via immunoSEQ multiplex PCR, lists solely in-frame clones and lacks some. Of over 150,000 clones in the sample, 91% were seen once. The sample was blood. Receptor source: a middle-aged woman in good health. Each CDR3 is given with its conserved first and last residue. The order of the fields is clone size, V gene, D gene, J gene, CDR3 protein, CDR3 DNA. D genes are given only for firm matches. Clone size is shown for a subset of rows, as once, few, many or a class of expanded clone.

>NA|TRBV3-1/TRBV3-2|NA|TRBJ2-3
CASSQDHVADGKYF
TGTGCCAGCAGCCAAGATCATGTAGCGGACGGGAAGTATTTT
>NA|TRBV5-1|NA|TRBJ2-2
CASSLVTRTGELFF
TGCGCCAGCAGCTTGGTGACAAGAACCGGGGAGCTGTTTTTT
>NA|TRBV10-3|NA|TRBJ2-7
CAISVLWEQYF
TGTGCCATCAGTGTCCTATGGGAGCAGTACTTC
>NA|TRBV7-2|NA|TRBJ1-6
CASSSPSGWNSPLHF
TGTGCCAGCAGCTCCCCGTCGGGTTGGAATTCACCCCTCCACTTT
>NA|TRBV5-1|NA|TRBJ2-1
CASSLYGVRDNEQFF
TGCGCCAGCAGCTTGTATGGGGTTCGAGACAATGAGCAGTTCTTC
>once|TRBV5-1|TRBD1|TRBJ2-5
CASSLVTGGAETQYF
TGCGCCAGCAGCTTGGTTACAGGGGGCGCGGAGACCCAGTACTTC
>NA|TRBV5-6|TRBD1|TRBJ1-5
CASSLGGGQPQHF
TGTGCCAGCAGCCTAGGGGGCGGTCAGCCCCAGCATTTT
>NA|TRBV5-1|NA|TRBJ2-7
CASSPPGTTPGEQYF
TGCGCCAGCAGCCCGCCCGGGACAACCCCGGGCGAGCAGTACTTC
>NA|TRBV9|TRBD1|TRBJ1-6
CASSDDRGVSPLHF
TGTGCCAGCAGCGACGACAGGGGGGTTTCACCCCTCCACTTT
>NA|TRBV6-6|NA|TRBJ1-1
CASSSRTEAFF
TGTGCCAGCAGTTCACGCACTGAAGCTTTCTTT
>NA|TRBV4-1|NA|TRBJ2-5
CASSQVGGLGETQYF
TGCGCCAGCAGCCAAGTCGGGGGGCTCGGGGAGACCCAGTACTTC
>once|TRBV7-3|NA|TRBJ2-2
CASSFGGTGELFF
TGTGCCAGCAGCTTCGGGGGTACCGGGGAGCTGTTTTTT
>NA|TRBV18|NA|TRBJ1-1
CASSPPGSVNTEAFF
TGTGCCAGCTCGCCCCCCGGGTCAGTAAACACTGAAGCTTTCTTT
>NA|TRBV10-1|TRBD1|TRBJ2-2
CASSESQGAEDTGELFF
TGCGCCAGCAGTGAGTCACAGGGGGCTGAGGACACCGGGGAGCTGTTTTTT
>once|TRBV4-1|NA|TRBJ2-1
CASSQPPTGFGQFF
TGCGCCAGCAGCCAACCCCCGACGGGGTTTGGGCAGTTCTTC
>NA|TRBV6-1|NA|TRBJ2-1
CATRKAYNNEQFF
TGTGCCACTAGGAAGGCCTACAACAATGAGCAGTTCTTC
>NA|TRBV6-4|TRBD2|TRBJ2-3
CASSDSGGMDTQYF
TGTGCCAGCAGTGACAGCGGGGGGATGGATACGCAGTATTTT
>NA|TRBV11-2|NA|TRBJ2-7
CASSLGASYEQYF
TGTGCCAGCAGCTTAGGGGCCTCCTACGAGCAGTACTTC
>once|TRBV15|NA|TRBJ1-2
CATSPDYPYGYTF
TGTGCCACCAGCCCCGACTACCCCTATGGCTACACCTTC
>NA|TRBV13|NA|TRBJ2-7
CASSLLVGGPDEQYF
TGTGCCAGCAGCTTGTTGGTGGGGGGGCCGGACGAGCAGTACTTC
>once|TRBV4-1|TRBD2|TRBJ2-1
CASSQLRGGYNEQFF
TGCGCCAGCAGCCAACTGCGGGGGGGGTACAATGAGCAGTTCTTC
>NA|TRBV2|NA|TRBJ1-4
CASSGYLGTNEKLFF
TGTGCCAGCAGTGGGTACCTGGGGACTAATGAAAAACTGTTTTTT
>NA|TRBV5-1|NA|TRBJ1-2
CASSLEGGSGYGYTF
TGCGCCAGCAGCTTGGAGGGAGGGAGCGGCTATGGCTACACCTTC
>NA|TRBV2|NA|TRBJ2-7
CASSEEKILEQYF
TGTGCCAGCAGTGAAGAGAAGATTTTGGAGCAGTACTTC
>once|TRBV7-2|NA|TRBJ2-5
CASSSRGGPQETQYF
TGTGCCAGCAGCTCCAGGGGGGGCCCCCAAGAGACCCAGTACTTC
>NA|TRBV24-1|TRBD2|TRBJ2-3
CATSAQTSGGVDTQYF
TGTGCCACCAGTGCCCAGACTAGCGGGGGAGTAGATACGCAGTATTTT
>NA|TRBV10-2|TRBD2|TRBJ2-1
CASSGPSGGNEQFF
TGCGCCAGCAGCGGCCCTAGCGGAGGTAATGAGCAGTTCTTC
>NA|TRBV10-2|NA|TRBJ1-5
CASSPDSTNQPQHF
TGCGCCAGCAGCCCCGACAGCACCAATCAGCCCCAGCATTTT
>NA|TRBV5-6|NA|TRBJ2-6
CASSLQVYSGANVLTF
TGTGCCAGCAGCCTACAGGTTTACTCTGGGGCCAACGTCCTGACTTTC
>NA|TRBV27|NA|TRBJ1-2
CASRPGQNYGYTF
TGTGCCAGCAGGCCCGGACAGAACTATGGCTACACCTTC
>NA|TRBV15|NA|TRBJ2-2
CATSRERTAGELFF
TGTGCCACCAGCAGAGAAAGGACGGCCGGGGAGCTGTTTTTT
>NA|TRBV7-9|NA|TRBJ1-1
CASTSQTTEAFF
TGTGCCAGCACCTCGCAGACCACTGAAGCTTTCTTT
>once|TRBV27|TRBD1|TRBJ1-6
CASNPTGGRSPLHF
TGTGCCAGCAACCCGACAGGGGGAAGGTCACCCCTCCACTTT
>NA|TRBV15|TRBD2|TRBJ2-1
CATRYFSSGYHNEQFF
TGTGCCACCCGTTATTTCTCTAGCGGGTACCACAATGAGCAGTTCTTC
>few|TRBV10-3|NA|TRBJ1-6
CATPQVFYF
TGTGCCACCCCGCAGGTTTTCTACTTT
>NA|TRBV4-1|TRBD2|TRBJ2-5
CASSQEASGGVKTQYF
TGCGCCAGCAGCCAAGAGGCCAGCGGGGGGGTAAAGACCCAGTACTTC
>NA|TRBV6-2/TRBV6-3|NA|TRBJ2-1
CASSYSNEQFF
TGTGCCAGCAGTTACTCGAACGAGCAGTTCTTC
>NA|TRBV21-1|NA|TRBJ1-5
CASSKMDQPQHF
TGTGCCAGCAGCAAAATGGATCAGCCCCAGCATTTT
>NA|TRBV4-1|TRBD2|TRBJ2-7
CASSQGGLADEQYF
TGCGCCAGCAGCCAAGGGGGACTAGCGGACGAGCAGTACTTC
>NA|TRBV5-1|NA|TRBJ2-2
CASSLSLNTGELFF
TGCGCCAGCAGCTTGTCCTTGAACACCGGGGAGCTGTTTTTT
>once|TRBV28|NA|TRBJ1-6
CASILADSPLHF
TGTGCCAGCATCCTAGCGGATTCACCCCTCCACTTT
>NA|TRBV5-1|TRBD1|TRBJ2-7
CASSSGTGGLNEQYF
TGCGCCAGCAGCTCGGGGACAGGGGGCCTTAACGAGCAGTACTTC
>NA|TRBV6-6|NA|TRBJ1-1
CASSYLLSRDNTEAFF
TGTGCCAGCAGTTACTTATTAAGCCGGGACAACACTGAAGCTTTCTTT
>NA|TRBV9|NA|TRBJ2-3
CASTPLEGGPSDTQYF
TGTGCCAGCACCCCTCTGGAAGGGGGGCCGTCAGATACGCAGTATTTT
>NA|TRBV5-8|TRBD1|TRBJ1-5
CASSAVTGAYQPQHF
TGTGCCAGCAGCGCCGTGACAGGGGCATACCAGCCCCAGCATTTT
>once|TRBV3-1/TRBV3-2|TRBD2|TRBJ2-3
CASSPDRLGSSGGPDTQYF
TGTGCCAGCAGCCCCGATCGGTTAGGCTCTAGCGGGGGGCCAGATACGCAGTATTTT
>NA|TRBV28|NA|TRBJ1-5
CASSLNPGSQPQHF
TGTGCCAGCAGTTTAAACCCCGGGAGTCAGCCCCAGCATTTT
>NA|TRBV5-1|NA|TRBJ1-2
CASSLDWTEAGYTF
TGCGCCAGCAGCTTGGATTGGACAGAAGCTGGCTACACCTTC
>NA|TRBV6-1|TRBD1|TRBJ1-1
CASSEGQLNTEAFF
TGTGCCAGCAGTGAGGGACAGCTAAACACTGAAGCTTTCTTT
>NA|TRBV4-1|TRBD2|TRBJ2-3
CASSQESGGAGTDTQYF
TGCGCCAGCAGCCAAGAGTCCGGGGGGGCTGGCACAGATACGCAGTATTTT
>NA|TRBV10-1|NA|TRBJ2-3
CASSELTGTTDTQYF
TGCGCCAGCAGTGAGTTGACAGGGACTACAGATACGCAGTATTTT
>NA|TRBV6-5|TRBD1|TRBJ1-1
CASSSQGADTEAFF
TGTGCCAGCAGTTCACAGGGGGCAGACACTGAAGCTTTCTTT
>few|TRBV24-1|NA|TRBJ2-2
CATSDLQEGDTGELFF
TGTGCCACCAGTGATTTGCAAGAGGGAGACACCGGGGAGCTGTTTTTT
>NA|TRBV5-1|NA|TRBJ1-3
CASSDNLSGNTIYF
TGCGCCAGCAGCGACAACCTCTCTGGAAACACCATATATTTT
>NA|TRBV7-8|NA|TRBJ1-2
CASSSNGVTYGYTF
TGTGCCAGCAGCTCAAATGGGGTCACATATGGCTACACCTTC
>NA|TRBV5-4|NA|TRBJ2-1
CASSSRSSYNEQFF
TGTGCCAGCAGCTCCAGGAGCTCCTACAATGAGCAGTTCTTC
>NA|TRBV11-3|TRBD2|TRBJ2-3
CASSSRTSGGSTDTQYF
TGTGCCAGCAGCTCACGGACTAGCGGGGGTAGCACAGATACGCAGTATTTT
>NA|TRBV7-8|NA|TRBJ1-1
CASSRREGNTEAFF
TGTGCCAGCAGCCGTAGGGAGGGGAACACTGAAGCTTTCTTT
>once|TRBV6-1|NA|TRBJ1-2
CASSEGLGIPYGYTF
TGTGCCAGCAGTGAAGGTTTGGGCATCCCCTATGGCTACACCTTC